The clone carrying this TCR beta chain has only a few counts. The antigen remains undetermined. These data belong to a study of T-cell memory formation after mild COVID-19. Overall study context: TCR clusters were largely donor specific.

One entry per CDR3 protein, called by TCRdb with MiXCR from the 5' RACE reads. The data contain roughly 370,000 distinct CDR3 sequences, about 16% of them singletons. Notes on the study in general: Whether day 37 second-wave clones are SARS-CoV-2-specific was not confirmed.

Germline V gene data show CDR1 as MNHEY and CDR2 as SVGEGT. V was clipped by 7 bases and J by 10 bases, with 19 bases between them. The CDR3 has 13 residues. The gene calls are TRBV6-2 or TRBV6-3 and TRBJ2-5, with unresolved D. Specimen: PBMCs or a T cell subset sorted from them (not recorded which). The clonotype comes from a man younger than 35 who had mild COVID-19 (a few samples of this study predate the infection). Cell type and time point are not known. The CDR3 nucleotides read TGTGCCAGCACCCACTCTCGGTTTAAAGACCAGTACTTC. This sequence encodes CASTHSRFKDQYF.